One sample yielded the 9 T cell receptor beta chains listed below, sequenced in a study of beta chain features in type 1 diabetes. Reverse transcribing all isolated RNA meant expressed TCRB transcripts were sequenced. Sequencing used immunoSEQ multiplex PCR; TCRdb keeps in-frame clones, though not all of them. The table shows 100,000 to 150,000 clones, with about 10% occurring only once. These receptors' antigens are unknown. General study points: Type 1 diabetes patients had moderately but significantly shorter TCRB CDR3s in all four CD4+ subsets.

The sample taken for sequencing was central memory CD4+ T cells from blood. The receptors stem from a man younger than 45 with type 1 diabetes.

The sample holds a few counts of this clone. The chain carries TRBV19 and TRBJ1-4; tentative D call: TRBD1 (6 bases). The CDR3 covers 14 residues. Per the germline V gene, CDR1 is LNHDA and CDR2 is SQIVND (reference sequence). The V and J ends lost 6 bases and 1 base respectively, with 9 bases between them. In DNA, the CDR3 is TGTGCCAGTAGGACGACAGGAACTAATGAAAAACTGTTTTTT. It codes for CASRTTGTNEKLFF. Combining the CDR3 with reference TRBV19 and TRBJ1-4 gives the whole variable domain DGGITQSPKYLFRKEGQNVTLSCEQNLNHDAMYWYRQDPGQGLRLIYYSQIVNDFQKGDIAEGYSVSREKKESFPLTVTSAQKNPTAFYLCASRTTGTNEKLFFGSGTQLSVL.

V is TRBV4-3 and J is TRBJ2-6, with D possibly TRBD2 on 5 matching bases. This CDR3 region has 22 residues. In germline, CDR1 is LGHNA, CDR2 YSLEER. Deletions cut 0 bases from V and 0 bases from J, with 24 bases between. The CDR3 spells CASSQDTLKPGISSSGANVLTF. In DNA, the CDR3 is TGCGCCAGCAGCCAAGACACGTTGAAACCGGGGATTTCGTCCTCTGGGGCCAACGTCCTGACTTTC.

This clone was counted only a few times. J is TRBJ2-1 and V is TRBV5-4; D possibly corresponds to TRBD1 (6 bases). CDR1 is SGHNT and CDR2 is YYREEE in the germline V gene (reference sequence). CDR3 length: 14 amino acids. V was shortened by 6 bases and J by 7 bases, with 17 bases between the two germline ends. The CDR3 loop reads CASTLGAGENEQFF. The DNA of the CDR3 is TGTGCCAGCACTCTGGGGGCCGGAGAGAATGAGCAGTTCTTC.

This clone was picked up a small number of times. The chain has TRBV2 and TRBJ2-5, with a possible D match to TRBD2 (6 bases). The CDR3 contains 15 residues. V lost 5 bases and J lost 5, with 18 bases in between. CDR1 and CDR2 (germline): SNHLY, FYNNEI. This chain's CDR3 is CASSPGLPAEETQYF. The CDR3 region has the DNA TGTGCCAGCAGTCCGGGACTGCCTGCGGAGGAGACCCAGTACTTC.

The chain joins TRBV30 to TRBJ2-5, with D tentatively TRBD1 (6 bases). V lost 7 bases, J lost 1 base, and 10 bases lay in between. This CDR3 spans 12 amino acids. Germline-derived CDR1 and CDR2 are GTSNPN and SVGIG (reference sequence). The chain's CDR3 is CALTGLQETQYF. CDR3 in DNA: TGTGCCTTGACAGGCCTCCAAGAGACCCAGTACTTC.

This clone has just a few counts. The genes are TRBV6-5 and TRBJ1-2; no reliable D call. Germline lookup yields CDR1 MNHEY and CDR2 SVGAGI. CDR3 length equals 14 residues. The V and J ends lost 0 bases and 8 bases respectively, with 13 bases between them. The CDR3 DNA reads as TGTGCCAGCAGTTACTCTGCCGTCTCAGGAGGCTACACCTTC. The encoded protein is CASSYSAVSGGYTF.

The chain uses TRBV7-3 and TRBJ2-2; 7 bases agree with TRBD2. Germline CDR1 SGHTA, CDR2 FQGTGA. This CDR3 is 17 amino acids long. Losses at the gene ends were 4 bases for V and 0 bases for J; bases not matched to a gene: 8. The CDR3 nucleotides are TGTGCCAGCAGCTCAGGGAGACTAGCCTCGAACACCGGGGAGCTGTTTTTT. The encoded protein is CASSSGRLASNTGELFF.

J is TRBJ2-1 and V is TRBV29-1; the match to TRBD2 covers 8 bases. This CDR3 comprises 13 residues. Germline CDR1 SQVTM, CDR2 ANQGSEA. V trimming: 3 bases; J trimming: 6 bases; junction bases outside the gene matches: 4. The CDR3 DNA follows: TGCAGCGTTGACGTAGCGGGGTCCAATGAGCAGTTCTTC. Protein sequence: CSVDVAGSNEQFF.

This clone was observed a few times. The chain is built from TRBV19 and TRBJ1-1; D is unresolved. The germline V gene encodes CDR1 LNHDA and CDR2 SQIVND (reference sequence). The V gene lost 4 bases and the J gene lost 4 bases, with 16 bases spanning the gap. The CDR3 length is 15 residues. The CDR3 is CASSKVNGGSTEAFF. CDR3 nucleotide sequence: TGTGCCAGTAGTAAGGTAAACGGCGGGAGCACTGAAGCTTTCTTT.